This T cell receptor (beta chain) was sequenced during a study of glioma-infiltrating T cells. Study conclusions and caveats: Tissue and blood shared very few CDR3 sequences. Gliomas, especially low-grade, showed above-expected tissue-blood divergence; non-neoplastic patients showed below.

This clonotype was seen many times. Its cognate antigen is unknown. The CDR3 runs 13 residues. The ends were cut back, 3 bases at V and 7 bases at J, with 12 bases in the middle. Germline CDR1 MNHEY, CDR2 SVGEGT. The iRepertoire nested amplicon-rescue multiplex PCR amplified TCR alpha and beta CDR3s from RNA. Input was roughly 95-450 ng of tissue mRNA or PBMC total RNA. TCRdb processed the multiplex PCR reads anew with MiXCR; each CDR3 protein has one entry. The sample has over 100,000 distinct CDR3 sequences; less than 30% are singletons. This sequence originates from a human donor with low-grade glioma or glioblastoma, undergoing nonglioma brain surgery, or in good health (not recorded which). The specimen sequenced was glioma tissue, nonneoplastic brain tissue, or PBMCs (not recorded which). V and J are TRBV6-2 or TRBV6-3 and TRBJ1-1; D is ambiguous. The CDR3 reads CASSYSARREAFF. In DNA form, the CDR3 reads TGTGCCAGCAGTTATTCGGCCCGACGTGAAGCTTTCTTT.